The rows below give T cell receptor beta chains drawn from one sample of a study of blood T cell repertoires in COVID-19. Only in-frame clones appear in the TCRdb table, and some are missing; sequencing was by immunoSEQ multiplex PCR. The sample has some 70,000 clones, more than 60% seen once; the top ten hold around 20%. Sequenced: peripheral blood. The receptors derive from a man in his sixties with acute or convalescent COVID-19. Both conserved end residues are part of each CDR3. A D gene is named only where the DNA matches it firmly. Only some rows state a clone size, as once, few, many or a class for expanded clones.

NA	TRBV14	many	TRBJ2-7	CASSQLVGTYEQYF	TGTGCCAGCAGCCAATTGGTCGGGACCTACGAGCAGTACTTC
TRBD2	TRBV5-5	NA	TRBJ2-7	CASSLSRATSGELSYEQYF	TGTGCCAGCAGCTTAAGTCGGGCGACTAGCGGCGAACTTTCCTACGAGCAGTACTTC
NA	TRBV11-2	NA	TRBJ2-5	CASSLVGGDYETQYF	TGTGCCAGCAGCTTAGTCGGAGGGGATTACGAGACCCAGTACTTC
NA	TRBV3-1/TRBV3-2	NA	TRBJ2-5	CASSRLRGETQYF	TGTGCCAGCAGCCGACTCAGGGGAGAGACCCAGTACTTC
TRBD2	TRBV30	NA	TRBJ2-1	CAWSPLAGGGEQFF	TGTGCCTGGAGTCCTTTAGCGGGAGGCGGTGAGCAGTTCTTC
NA	TRBV19	NA	TRBJ1-3	CASSIDGPGQSSGNTIYF	TGTGCCAGTAGTATAGACGGTCCGGGTCAGAGCTCTGGAAACACCATATATTTT
NA	TRBV6-1	few	TRBJ2-3	CASSFSGSTDTQYF	TGTGCCAGCAGTTTCAGCGGGAGCACAGATACGCAGTATTTT
TRBD2	TRBV5-1	NA	TRBJ2-1	CASSLASGGANEQFF	TGCGCCAGCAGCTTGGCTAGCGGGGGGGCGAATGAGCAGTTCTTC
NA	TRBV14	NA	TRBJ2-3	CASSQQFRGRTDTQYF	TGTGCCAGCAGCCAACAGTTCCGGGGGAGGACAGATACGCAGTATTTT
NA	TRBV3-1/TRBV3-2	NA	TRBJ1-5	CASSLWQGNQPQHF	TGTGCCAGCAGCCTTTGGCAGGGGAATCAGCCCCAGCATTTT
NA	TRBV4-1	NA	TRBJ2-7	CASSQERQGESYEQYF	TGCGCCAGCAGCCAAGAGAGGCAGGGCGAGTCCTACGAGCAGTACTTC
TRBD2	TRBV4-1	NA	TRBJ2-1	CASSWRLAGRSSYNEQFF	TGCGCCAGCAGTTGGAGACTAGCGGGGAGGAGCTCCTACAATGAGCAGTTCTTC
NA	TRBV28	NA	TRBJ1-5	CASSSGGFQPQHF	TGTGCCAGCAGTTCTGGGGGGTTTCAGCCCCAGCATTTT
NA	TRBV7-2	NA	TRBJ1-3	CASSLGPQGGNTIYF	TGTGCCAGCAGCTTAGGGCCTCAGGGTGGAAACACCATATATTTT
NA	TRBV7-9	NA	TRBJ1-1	CASSLDGVVNTEAFF	TGTGCCAGCAGCTTAGACGGGGTCGTGAACACTGAAGCTTTCTTT
NA	TRBV11-2	NA	TRBJ1-4	CASSSTGEKLFF	TGTGCCAGCAGCTCGACAGGTGAAAAACTGTTTTTT
NA	TRBV6-5	NA	TRBJ1-5	CASSTSKKNQPQHF	TGTGCCAGCAGTACGAGCAAAAAAAATCAGCCCCAGCATTTT
NA	TRBV24-1	NA	TRBJ1-3	CATNSEGPGNTIYF	TGTGCCACCAATTCCGAGGGCCCTGGAAACACCATATATTTT
TRBD2	TRBV6-5	NA	TRBJ2-5	CASRLAGARQETQYF	TGTGCCAGCAGACTAGCGGGGGCCCGACAAGAGACCCAGTACTTC
TRBD1	TRBV3-1/TRBV3-2	few	TRBJ1-5	CASSQNTGTAQPQHF	TGTGCCAGCAGCCAAAATACGGGGACAGCTCAGCCCCAGCATTTT
TRBD1	TRBV18	once	TRBJ2-1	CASSDRGRDEQFF	TGTGCCAGCTCAGACAGGGGGCGCGATGAGCAGTTCTTC
TRBD2	TRBV11-2	NA	TRBJ2-1	CASSLDWRSGDNSYNEQFF	TGTGCCAGCAGCTTAGATTGGCGCAGCGGGGATAACTCCTACAATGAGCAGTTCTTC
NA	TRBV2	NA	TRBJ1-6	CASSEGAEFNSPLHF	TGTGCCAGCAGTGAAGGGGCCGAATTTAATTCACCCCTCCACTTT
NA	TRBV20-1	NA	TRBJ2-3	CSVADADTQYF	TGCAGTGTCGCCGATGCGGATACGCAGTATTTT
TRBD2	TRBV19	NA	TRBJ2-3	CASSITQGSGKPDTQYF	TGTGCCAGTAGTATTACCCAGGGAAGCGGGAAACCAGATACGCAGTATTTT
TRBD1	TRBV5-1	NA	TRBJ2-1	CASSLEGQGINNEQFF	TGCGCCAGCAGCTTGGAGGGACAGGGGATTAACAATGAGCAGTTCTTC
NA	TRBV18	NA	TRBJ2-5	CASSPRLEETQYF	TGTGCCAGCTCACCGCGACTAGAAGAGACCCAGTACTTC
NA	TRBV24-1	once	TRBJ2-1	CATPTERDNEQFF	TGTGCCACCCCTACAGAGCGGGACAATGAGCAGTTCTTC
NA	TRBV3-1/TRBV3-2	NA	TRBJ2-5	CASSQGPTKAQYF	TGTGCCAGCAGCCAAGGCCCAACAAAAGCCCAGTACTTC
NA	TRBV21-1	NA	TRBJ2-1	CASSKERGKRTANEQFF	TGTGCCAGCAGCAAAGAGCGAGGAAAGCGAACGGCCAATGAGCAGTTCTTC
NA	TRBV3-1/TRBV3-2	once	TRBJ1-6	CASSQRQGNSPLHF	TGTGCCAGCAGCCAGAGGCAGGGTAATTCACCCCTCCACTTT
TRBD1	TRBV5-1	NA	TRBJ2-2	CASSYNRGGELFF	TGCGCCAGCAGCTACAACAGGGGCGGGGAGCTGTTTTTT
TRBD2	TRBV11-2	few	TRBJ2-3	CASSTGASGRASDTQYF	TGTGCCAGCAGCACAGGAGCCAGCGGGAGGGCCTCGGATACGCAGTATTTT
TRBD1	TRBV3-1/TRBV3-2	NA	TRBJ2-5	CASSAGTGGEETQYF	TGTGCCAGCAGCGCCGGGACAGGAGGTGAGGAGACCCAGTACTTC
NA	TRBV19	NA	TRBJ1-2	CASSTDRFNYGYTF	TGTGCCAGTAGTACAGACAGGTTCAACTATGGCTACACCTTC
TRBD2	TRBV30	many	TRBJ2-7	CAWKRESSYEQYF	TGTGCCTGGAAGCGGGAGAGCTCCTACGAGCAGTACTTC
NA	TRBV7-2	NA	TRBJ2-1	CASSLDGRGYNEQFF	TGTGCCAGCAGCTTAGATGGCAGGGGATACAATGAGCAGTTCTTC
TRBD2	TRBV10-3	NA	TRBJ2-5	CAISVHGGAQETQYF	TGTGCCATCAGTGTCCACGGGGGGGCCCAAGAGACCCAGTACTTC
NA	TRBV4-1	NA	TRBJ1-5	CASSQDRSNQPQHF	TGCGCCAGCAGCCAAGATCGTAGCAATCAGCCCCAGCATTTT
NA	TRBV5-6	NA	TRBJ1-2	CASSLGHLDGYTF	TGTGCCAGCAGCCTTGGACACCTCGATGGCTACACCTTC